One and the same sample provided the 11 T cell receptor beta chains below, sequenced in a study of blood T cell repertoires in COVID-19. The assay was immunoSEQ multiplex PCR, and TCRdb's table has in-frame clones only and misses some. This table has under 100,000 clones, 75% to 85% appearing once. The source material was peripheral blood. These receptors all stem from a human donor in a cohort sampled during active COVID-19.

CDR3 in amino acids: CASSLGHLNTEAFF. CDR3 in DNA: TGTGCCAGCAGTTTAGGGCACCTAAACACTGAAGCTTTCTTT. The chain has TRBV27 and TRBJ1-1; D gene uncertain. There are 14 residues in the CDR3. Per germline, CDR1 MNHEY and CDR2 SMNVEV (reference sequence). V was shortened by 2 bases and J by 2 bases, with 9 bases between the two germline ends.

The V call is TRBV5-1, the J call TRBJ1-2; 8 bases align to TRBD1. This CDR3 comprises 16 residues. V dropped 0 bases and J dropped 9; count of bases not matched to a gene: 13. Looked up from germline, CDR1 is SGHRS and CDR2 is YFSETQ. The CDR3 region has the DNA TGCGCCAGCAGCTTGGCGGTCGAGCGACAGGGGATTAGCTACACCTTC. The encoded protein is CASSLAVERQGISYTF.

V gene TRBV30 combines with J gene TRBJ2-5, with 11 bases matching TRBD2. CDR3 size: 14 residues. Germline CDR1 is GTSNPN and CDR2 is SVGIG (reference sequence). Trimming at V came to 6 bases and at J to 4 bases, leaving 7 bases not matched to a gene. The CDR3 loop is CACRLAGSLETQYF. CDR3 DNA sequence: TGTGCCTGCAGACTAGCGGGGTCGTTAGAGACCCAGTACTTC.

V and J are TRBV5-1 and TRBJ2-3; 8 bases agree with TRBD1. This CDR3 has 16 amino acids. Germline V gene sequence: CDR1 SGHRS, CDR2 YFSETQ. V dropped 6 bases and J dropped 4; count of bases not matched to a gene: 13. CDR3 nucleotides: TGCGCCAGCATCCTAACCCCGGACAGGGTCGCAGATACGCAGTATTTT. Its translation is CASILTPDRVADTQYF.

The CDR3 region is CASSERGRVGYGYTF. DNA of the CDR3: TGTGCCAGCAGTGAAAGGGGCAGGGTAGGGTATGGCTACACCTTC. This chain uses TRBV6-1 with TRBJ1-2; TRBD1 might be the D (5 bases). V dropped 2 bases and J dropped 5 bases, with 15 bases sitting between them. The CDR3 runs 15 residues. CDR1 and CDR2 from the germline V gene are MNHNS and SASEGT.

This clone was seen once. The chain employs TRBV6-5 and TRBJ1-2; perhaps TRBD1 as D (5 bases). From germline, CDR1 is MNHEY and CDR2 SVGAGI. V was shortened by 6 bases and J by 5 bases, with 13 bases between the two germline ends. The CDR3 is made up of 13 amino acids. The chain's CDR3 is CASRAQKGYGYTF. CDR3 DNA sequence: TGTGCCAGCAGGGCCCAAAAGGGGTATGGCTACACCTTC.

The chain has TRBV4-1 and TRBJ2-7; 7 positions match TRBD2. The CDR3 is made up of 17 amino acids. J gave up 2 bases and V 0 bases, and 10 bases lay outside the gene matches. Germline V gene data show CDR1 as MGHRA and CDR2 as YSYEKL. The CDR3 loop is CASSQDLGAGLAYEQYF. CDR3 bases: TGCGCCAGCAGCCAAGATCTCGGAGCGGGGTTGGCCTACGAGCAGTACTTC.

CDR3 sequence (DNA): TGTGCCAGCAGCAGCGGACTAGCGGGGGGGCGGGGGACCCAGTACTTC. Amino acids: CASSSGLAGGRGTQYF. This chain connects TRBV5-4 to TRBJ2-5, with 15 bases identical to TRBD2. V lost 4 bases to trimming and J lost 7 bases; unmatched junction nucleotides: 8. The CDR3 is 16 residues long. The germline V gene has CDR1 SGHNT and CDR2 YYREEE (reference sequence).

The V gene is TRBV2, the J gene TRBJ1-1; D is unresolved. The CDR3 is made up of 15 amino acids. CDR1 is SNHLY and CDR2 is FYNNEI in the germline V gene. V lost 8 bases, J lost 0 bases, and 16 bases lay in between. The CDR3 DNA sequence: TGTGCCAGCTTCCTAGAGGGTATTCTGAACACTGAAGCTTTCTTT. It yields the protein CASFLEGILNTEAFF.

This clone was observed a few times. The V and J genes are TRBV2 and TRBJ2-5; D uncertain. Germline CDR1 reads SNHLY; CDR2 reads FYNNEI. V was clipped by 6 bases and J by 5 bases, with 13 bases between them. The CDR3 covers 13 residues. The DNA for the CDR3 is TGTGCCAGCAGGGAGCCCTACGGGGAGACCCAGTACTTC. Its translation is CASREPYGETQYF.

This clone was detected once. J is TRBJ1-3 and V is TRBV2; TRBD1 might be the D (6 bases). The V and J ends lost 4 bases and 0 bases respectively, with 13 bases between them. The CDR3 totals 16 residues. Germline V gene data show CDR1 as SNHLY and CDR2 as FYNNEI. The CDR3 DNA sequence: TGTGCCAGCAGTGTACAGGGACGGTCCTCTGGAAACACCATATATTTT. It is translated as CASSVQGRSSGNTIYF. The variable domain in full, completed from reference TRBV2 and TRBJ1-3, reads EPEVTQTPSHQVTQMGQEVILRCVPISNHLYFYWYRQILGQKVEFLVSFYNNEISEKSEIFDDQFSVERPDGSNFTLKIRSTKLEDSAMYFCASSVQGRSSGNTIYFGEGSWLTVV.